This T cell receptor beta chain is from a study of cytomegalovirus exposure and HLA in healthy donors (dated by TCRdb to about 2017). Context from the whole study: The 500 to 800 repertoires of the first cohort and the 110 or so validation repertoires were produced on the same platform, according to a later analysis. The aim of the study was to test whether cataloging public T cell receptors could identify signatures of past pathogen exposure. In addition to the first cohort of 500 to 850 subjects, a separate validation cohort of 130 or so different subjects was used. To predict cytomegalovirus infection status, the study brought together high-throughput TCR immunosequencing, statistical association of individual TCRs with disease status, and machine learning.

Study-wide findings and limitations: A few of the identified cytomegalovirus-associated TCR beta chains were confirmed in vitro to be specific for cytomegalovirus antigens. The authors suggested that the approach could potentially be generalized to other disease states and immunological phenotypes. Of the cluster scores, roughly 95% were above 0 in a later analysis, which found that TCRs clustered in the first cohort also tended to co-occur in the roughly 130 validation repertoires. Cytomegalovirus status was reported to be diagnosed by the classifier with high specificity and sensitivity in both the original and validation cohorts. All 120 or so repertoires were used to score co-occurrence in the validation cohort in a later analysis, because that analysis had no HLA typing for the cohort. While some public TCRs were present in many individuals, most TCR sequences turned up only very rarely across donors. A total of 150 to 200 TCR beta chains were listed by the study as associated with cytomegalovirus.

This clone was counted a few times. Its cognate antigen has yet to be identified. Base qualities are not at hand, and no much larger clone is one base apart. Separate from the approximately 700-subject first cohort, the validation cohort of 95 to 150 subjects was the group to which the donors belonged. Library generation was performed with the immunoSEQ multiplex PCR assay. For the original study's pipeline: A statistical classification framework was built to diagnose cytomegalovirus status from the catalog of TCR beta chain sequences. This immuneACCESS table, as held by TCRdb, lists in-frame sequences with V and J called but not all clones. Of the missing ones, under half trace to an unresolved V gene in checked studies; the others have no known cause. V, J and clone size are those of that table, while D and trimming were read from the DNA. For this sample there are about 130,000 clones; approximately 94% appear just once. In total, the top ten clones hold approximately 1.3% of the sample.

Measured from the cysteine to the phenylalanine, the CDR3 is 12 residues long. Only the CDR3 part of the read is kept: 36 bases, read in frame from the first base. Relative to germline, V is 3 bases shorter and J is 4 bases shorter, with 7 bases between their ends. CDR1 and CDR2 (MDHEN, SYDVKM) derive from the germline V gene. In this chain, TRBV28 is recombined with TRBJ2-7, with no D gene named confidently. The sequence derives from a woman younger than 30 in good health and CMV-seronegative. Sequencing used PBMCs. The CDR3 region: CASSLVRYEQYF. In nucleotides, the sequence is TGTGCCAGCAGTTTGGTGAGGTACGAGCAGTACTTC. Supplemented by the reference TRBV28 and TRBJ2-7 proteins around the CDR3, the complete variable domain is DVKVTQSSRYLVKRTGEKVFLECVQDMDHENMFWYRQDPGLGLRLIYFSYDVKMKEKGDIPEGYSVSREKKERFSLILESASTNQTSMYLCASSLVRYEQYFGPGTRLTVT.